This T cell receptor beta chain was sequenced for a study of T cells in Graves' hyperthyroidism and ophthalmopathy. This clonotype was detected ten times or more. Its antigen remains unknown. TCR beta CDR3 sequences were amplified from RNA transcripts. RT-PCR in the first round (using the HTBI primer set) targeted the TCR CDR3. TCRdb recomputed calls from the multiplex PCR reads with MiXCR, one row per CDR3 protein. The sample shows 280,000 or so distinct CDR3 sequences, less than 30% of them seen only once. Patients aged 18 to 65 had newly diagnosed hyperthyroidism that had lasted under 2 months. Reasons for excluding patients were uncontrolled infection, other autoimmune disease, pregnancy or lactation. The PBMCs were sourced from fresh peripheral blood (around 10 ml). The study, taken as a whole, reports: Ophthalmopathy was identified by the model a median roughly six months ahead of onset.

The source is a man aged 35-49 years with Graves' hyperthyroidism that later progressed to Graves' ophthalmopathy. The sample was blood.

The CDR3 sequence is CASSLSGQPYEQYF. The CDR3, as DNA: TGTGCCAGCAGCCTGAGCGGACAGCCCTACGAGCAGTACTTC. This chain joins TRBV7-9 and TRBJ2-7, with TRBD1 as a possible D gene (6 bases). This CDR3 is built from 14 residues. The germline CDR1 and CDR2 sequences are SEHNR and FQNEAQ (reference sequence). V was shortened by 5 bases and J by 2 bases, with 13 bases between the two germline ends.